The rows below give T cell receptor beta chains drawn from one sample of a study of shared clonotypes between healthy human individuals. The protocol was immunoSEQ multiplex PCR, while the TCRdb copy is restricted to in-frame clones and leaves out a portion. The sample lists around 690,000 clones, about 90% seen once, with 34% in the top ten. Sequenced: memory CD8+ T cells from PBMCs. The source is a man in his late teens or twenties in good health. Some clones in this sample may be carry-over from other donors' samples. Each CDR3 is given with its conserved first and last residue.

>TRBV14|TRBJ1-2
CASSRLRQGYGGYTF
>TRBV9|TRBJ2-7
CASSVGLGGTETYEQYF
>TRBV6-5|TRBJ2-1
CASSYEQGAWNEQFF
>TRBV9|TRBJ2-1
CASSAGQRGEQFF
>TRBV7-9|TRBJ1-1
CASSLLTRGGLNTEAFF
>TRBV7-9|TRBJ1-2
CASSLAQGGRSGYTF
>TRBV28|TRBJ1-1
CAIQSSPEAFF
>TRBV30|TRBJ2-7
CAWSVQAAGYEQYF
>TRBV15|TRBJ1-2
CATSRESGPSIYGYTF
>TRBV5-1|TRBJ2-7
CASSLDRGLGYEQYF
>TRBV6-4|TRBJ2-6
CASSDSWAEYNSGANVLTF
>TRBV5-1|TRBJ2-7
CASSLYTGSYEQYF
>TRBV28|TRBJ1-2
CASSFLPGDSNYGYTF
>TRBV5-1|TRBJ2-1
CASSPGTGGAHNEQFF
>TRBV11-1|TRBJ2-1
CASSLVVASSYNEQFF
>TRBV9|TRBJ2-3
CASSIGAGGTDTQYF
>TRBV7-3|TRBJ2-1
CASSLVSRGSHNEQFF
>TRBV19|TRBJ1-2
CASSNRDREHGYTF
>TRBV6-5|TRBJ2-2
CASSPLADTGELFF
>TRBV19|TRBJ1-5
CASSIGPLGNQPQHF
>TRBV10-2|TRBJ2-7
CASSEFGSGVGEQYF
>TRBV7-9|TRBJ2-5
CASSLGRKGGETQYF
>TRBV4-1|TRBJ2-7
CASSPQVRGEQYF
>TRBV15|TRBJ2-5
CATSSPAVGGWTQYF
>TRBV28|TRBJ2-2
CASSQATLGLAGSNTGELFF
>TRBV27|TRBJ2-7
CASGHEQYF
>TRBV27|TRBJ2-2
CASSPRGTGELFF
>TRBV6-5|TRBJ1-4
CASSYSGTGPEKLFF
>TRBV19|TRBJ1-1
CASSMVLGTEAFF
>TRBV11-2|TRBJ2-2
CASSHGELFF
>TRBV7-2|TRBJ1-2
CASRGQGFSVYGYTF
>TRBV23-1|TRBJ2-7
CASSQGIGYEQYF
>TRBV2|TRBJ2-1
CASSTGLADTYNEQFF
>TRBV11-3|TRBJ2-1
CASSLGTRGWSYNEQFF
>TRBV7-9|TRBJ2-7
CASSPQTGREWYEQYF
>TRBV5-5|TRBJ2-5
CASSLTWQDQYF
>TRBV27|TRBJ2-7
CASSPRVAGVEQYF
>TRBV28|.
CASSSRTNLEQYF
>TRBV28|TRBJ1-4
CASSATGGLDEKLFF
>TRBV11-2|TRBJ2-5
CASSSWDTVGTQYF
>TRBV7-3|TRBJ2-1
CASRQTGTRLDNEQFF
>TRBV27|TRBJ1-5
CASRRHVGNQPQHF
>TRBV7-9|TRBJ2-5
CASSLDRGVPHQYF
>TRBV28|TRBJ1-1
CASSLVDRGTEAFF
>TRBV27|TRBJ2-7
CASSPPPWRGKVYEQYF
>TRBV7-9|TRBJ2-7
CASSPKIDSGSKQYF
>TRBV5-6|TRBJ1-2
CASSANREEDYGYTF
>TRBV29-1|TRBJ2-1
CSAEQGSGEQFF
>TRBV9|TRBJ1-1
CASSVDGAKGTEAFF
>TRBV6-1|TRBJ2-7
CASSLDRGTYEQYF
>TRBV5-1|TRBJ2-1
CASSFTSGRLSYNEQFF
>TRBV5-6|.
CASSCTWDSQIFCEQYF